This T cell receptor beta chain was profiled in a study of CD8+ T cells in alopecia areata. Study summary: Grafts of skin from C3H/HeJ donors aged roughly 6-12 months with spontaneous alopecia went to female C3H/HeJ mice aged 7-10 weeks. Study-wide results and limits: Scalp sequencing also captures normal skin's resident alphabeta T cells. Patients showed less clear TCR sequence sharing than mice, possibly partly because of HLA diversity.

This clone was counted between two and nine times. The target antigen is unknown. Gene names refer to mouse genes. The CDR3 extends 4 residues past the end of the read, so its final part is completed from the germline J gene. Investigators isolated RNA and reverse transcribed it into cDNA to act as the sequencing template. Assay: immunoSEQ multiplex PCR; the TCRdb copy retains only in-frame clones and omits some. Singletons are absent from the sample, which has around 110,000 clones. The CDR3 consists of 15 residues. The germline V and J ends were trimmed by 1 base and 0 bases, with 9 bases remaining between them. CDR1 FNHDT and CDR2 SITEND come from the germline V gene (reference sequence).

The sequence derives from a C3H/HeJ mouse with alopecia areata. These mice share the MHC haplotype H2-k. Source material: lesional skin. The V and J genes are TRBV19 and TRBJ2-3; D unclear. The part of the CDR3 DNA that was read is TGTGCCAGCAGTATAACCAGTTCTAGTGCAGAA. Protein product: CASSITSSSAE. The whole CDR3 is CASSITSSSAETLYF.